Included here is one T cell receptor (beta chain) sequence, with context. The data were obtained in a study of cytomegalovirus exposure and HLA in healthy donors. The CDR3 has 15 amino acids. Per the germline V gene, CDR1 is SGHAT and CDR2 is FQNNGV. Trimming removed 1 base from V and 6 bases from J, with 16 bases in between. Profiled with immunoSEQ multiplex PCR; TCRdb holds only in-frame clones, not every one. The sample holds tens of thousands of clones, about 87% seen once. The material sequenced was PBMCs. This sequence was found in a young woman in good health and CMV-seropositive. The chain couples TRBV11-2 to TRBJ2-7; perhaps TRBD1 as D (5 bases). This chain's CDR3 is CASSLVPGPRVEQYF. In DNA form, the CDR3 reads TGTGCCAGCAGCTTAGTTCCAGGGCCTAGAGTCGAGCAGTACTTC.